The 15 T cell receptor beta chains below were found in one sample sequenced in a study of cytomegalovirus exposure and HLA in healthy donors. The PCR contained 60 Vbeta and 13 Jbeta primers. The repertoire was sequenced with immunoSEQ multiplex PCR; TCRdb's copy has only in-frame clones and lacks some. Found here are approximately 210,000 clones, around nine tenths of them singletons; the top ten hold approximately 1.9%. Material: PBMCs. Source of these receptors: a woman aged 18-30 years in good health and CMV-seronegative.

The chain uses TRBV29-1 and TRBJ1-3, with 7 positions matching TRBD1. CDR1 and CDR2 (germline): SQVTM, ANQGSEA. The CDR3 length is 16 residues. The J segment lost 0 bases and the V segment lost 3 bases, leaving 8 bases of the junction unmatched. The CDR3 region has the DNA TGCAGCGTTGATGGTGGTCCAGGGGGCTCTGGAAACACCATATATTTT. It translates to CSVDGGPGGSGNTIYF.

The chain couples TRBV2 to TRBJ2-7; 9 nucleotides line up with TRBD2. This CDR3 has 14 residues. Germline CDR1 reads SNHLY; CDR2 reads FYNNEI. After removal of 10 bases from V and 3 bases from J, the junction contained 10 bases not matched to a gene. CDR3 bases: TGTGCCATTCGGGGCGGGAGGGGATTCTACGAGCAGTACTTC. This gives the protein CAIRGGRGFYEQYF. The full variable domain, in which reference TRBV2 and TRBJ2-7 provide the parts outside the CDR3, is EPEVTQTPSHQVTQMGQEVILRCVPISNHLYFYWYRQILGQKVEFLVSFYNNEISEKSEIFDDQFSVERPDGSNFTLKIRSTKLEDSAMYFCAIRGGRGFYEQYFGPGTRLTVT.

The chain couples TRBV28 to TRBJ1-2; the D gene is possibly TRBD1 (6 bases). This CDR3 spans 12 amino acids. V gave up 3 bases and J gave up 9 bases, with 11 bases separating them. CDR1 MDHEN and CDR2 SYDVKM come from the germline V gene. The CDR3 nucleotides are TGTGCCAGCAGTTTTAGGGGGTATAGCTACACCTTC. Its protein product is CASSFRGYSYTF.

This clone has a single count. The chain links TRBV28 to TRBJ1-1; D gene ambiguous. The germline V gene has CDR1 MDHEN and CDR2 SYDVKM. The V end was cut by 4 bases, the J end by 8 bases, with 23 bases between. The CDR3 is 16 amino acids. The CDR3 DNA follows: TGTGCCAGCAGTTCGGCCTCAGCGGGCGGCGCGAGGGAAGCTTTCTTT. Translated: CASSSASAGGAREAFF. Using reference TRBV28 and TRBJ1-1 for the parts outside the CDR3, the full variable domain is DVKVTQSSRYLVKRTGEKVFLECVQDMDHENMFWYRQDPGLGLRLIYFSYDVKMKEKGDIPEGYSVSREKKERFSLILESASTNQTSMYLCASSSASAGGAREAFFGQGTRLTVV.

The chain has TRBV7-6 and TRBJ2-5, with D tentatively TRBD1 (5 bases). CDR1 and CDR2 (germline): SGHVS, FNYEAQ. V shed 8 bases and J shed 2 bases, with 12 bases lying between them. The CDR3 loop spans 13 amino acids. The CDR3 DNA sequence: TGTGCCAGCGGAAAGACAGTTCAAGAGACCCAGTACTTC. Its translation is CASGKTVQETQYF.

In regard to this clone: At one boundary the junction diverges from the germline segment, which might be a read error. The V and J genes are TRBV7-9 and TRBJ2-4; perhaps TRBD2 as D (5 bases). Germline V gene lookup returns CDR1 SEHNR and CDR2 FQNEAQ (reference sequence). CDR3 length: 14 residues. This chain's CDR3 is CASSLGSGIGLLDF. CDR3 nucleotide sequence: TGTGCCAGCAGCTTAGGTTCGGGGATAGGGTTGTTGGACTTC. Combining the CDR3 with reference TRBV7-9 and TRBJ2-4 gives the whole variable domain DTGVSQNPRHKITKRGQNVTFRCDPISEHNRLYWYRQTLGQGPEFLTYFQNEAQLEKSRLLSDRFSAERPKGSFSTLEIQRTEQGDSAMYLCASSLGSGIGLLDFGAGTRLSVL.

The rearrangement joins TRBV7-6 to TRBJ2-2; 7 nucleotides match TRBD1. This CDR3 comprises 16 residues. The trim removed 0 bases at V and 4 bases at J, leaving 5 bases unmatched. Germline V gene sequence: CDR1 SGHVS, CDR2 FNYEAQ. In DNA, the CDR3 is TGTGCCAGCAGCTTAGCGCAACAGGGGCCCACCGGGGAGCTGTTTTTT. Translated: CASSLAQQGPTGELFF.

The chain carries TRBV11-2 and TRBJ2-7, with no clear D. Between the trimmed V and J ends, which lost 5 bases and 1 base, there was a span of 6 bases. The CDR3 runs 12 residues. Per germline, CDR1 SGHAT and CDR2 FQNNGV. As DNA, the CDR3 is TGTGCCAGCAGCCCTCCTTCCTACGAGCAGTACTTC. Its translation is CASSPPSYEQYF.

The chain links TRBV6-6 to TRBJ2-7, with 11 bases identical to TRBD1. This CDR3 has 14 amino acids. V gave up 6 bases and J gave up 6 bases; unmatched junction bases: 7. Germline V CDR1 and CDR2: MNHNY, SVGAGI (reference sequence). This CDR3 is CASRGGTGGLEQYF. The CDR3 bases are TGTGCCAGCAGGGGCGGGACAGGGGGTCTCGAGCAGTACTTC.

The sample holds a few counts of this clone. The CDR3 reads CASTSRVGQNYGYTF. CDR3 in DNA: TGTGCCAGCACTTCCCGGGTCGGACAGAACTATGGCTACACCTTC. The chain has TRBV27 and TRBJ1-2; D perhaps matches TRBD1 (6 bases). Germline V CDR1 and CDR2: MNHEY, SMNVEV (reference sequence). Trimming pared 7 bases from V and 2 bases from J, leaving 17 bases between. The CDR3 spans 15 residues.

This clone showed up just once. The CDR3 DNA sequence: TGTGCCAGCAGCACCAGCGGGGTAGCGGGAGTCTACGAGCAGTACTTC. Translated, it gives CASSTSGVAGVYEQYF. The J gene is TRBJ2-5, the V gene TRBV9; 9 bases agree with TRBD2. The closer fit of TRBJ2-7 to the DNA end suggests the J call may be wrong. The V gene's germline CDR1 is SGDLS and CDR2 YYNGEE. The CDR3 has 16 amino acids.

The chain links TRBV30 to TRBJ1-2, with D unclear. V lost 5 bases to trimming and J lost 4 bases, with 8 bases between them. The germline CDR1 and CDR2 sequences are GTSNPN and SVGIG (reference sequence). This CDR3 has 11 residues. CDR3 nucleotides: TGTGCCTGGGGAGGACCCTATGGCTACACCTTC. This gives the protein CAWGGPYGYTF.

CDR3 residues: CASRQGKSEKLFF. CDR3 coding DNA: TGTGCCAGCCGACAGGGTAAATCTGAAAAACTGTTTTTT. The chain couples TRBV7-9 to TRBJ1-4; 7 bases map to TRBD1. The junction had 7 bases not matched to a gene; V was cut back by 8 bases and J by 7 bases. The CDR3 sequence is 13 residues long. Germline V gene lookup returns CDR1 SEHNR and CDR2 FQNEAQ (reference sequence).

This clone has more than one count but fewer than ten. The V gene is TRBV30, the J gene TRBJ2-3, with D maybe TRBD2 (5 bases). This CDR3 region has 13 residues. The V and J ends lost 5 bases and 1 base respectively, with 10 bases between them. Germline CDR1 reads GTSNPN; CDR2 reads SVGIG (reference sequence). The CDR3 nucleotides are TGTGCCTGGCGGGGAAAAGGCACAGATACGCAGTATTTT. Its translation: CAWRGKGTDTQYF.

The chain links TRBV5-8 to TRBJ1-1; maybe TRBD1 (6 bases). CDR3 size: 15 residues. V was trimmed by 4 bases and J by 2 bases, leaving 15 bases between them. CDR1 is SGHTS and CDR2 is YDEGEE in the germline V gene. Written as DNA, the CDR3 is TGTGCCAGCAGCGTTGGACAGTCTCTCAACACTGAAGCTTTCTTT. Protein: CASSVGQSLNTEAFF. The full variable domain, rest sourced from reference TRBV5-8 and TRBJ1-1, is EAGVTQSPTHLIKTRGQQATLRCSPISGHTSVYWYQQALGLGLQFLLWYDEGEERNRGNFPPRFSGRQFPNYSSELNVNALELEDSALYLCASSVGQSLNTEAFFGQGTRLTVV.